The rows below give T cell receptor beta chains drawn from one sample of a study of T cells in Graves' hyperthyroidism and ophthalmopathy. Each CDR3 protein is one row after TCRdb ran MiXCR on the multiplex PCR reads. The sample gives under 750,000 distinct CDR3 sequences, roughly a sixth of which show up once; over 15% is in the top ten. Material: blood. Receptors originate from a woman aged 50 to 60 with Graves' hyperthyroidism that later progressed to Graves' ophthalmopathy. CDR3s include the opening cysteine and the closing phenylalanine or tryptophan. Size tells how often a clone was seen (once, few, many) or the class of an expanded clone, and some rows leave it out.

TRBV7-2	TRBJ1-4	15	many	CASSLVAETNEKLFF
TRBV20-1	TRBJ1-1	13	many	CSAREGGRTEAFF
TRBV27	TRBJ2-7	15	many	CASSSSPGKSYEQYF
TRBV5-1	TRBJ2-6	15	few	CASSQGAWGANVLTF
TRBV28	TRBJ1-1	14	many	CASSFDFRHTEAFF
TRBV3-1	TRBJ2-1	16	many	CASSQEGSRPYNEQFF
TRBV7-7	TRBJ2-6	17	NA	CASSQFVSGPGANVLTF
TRBV7-2	TRBJ1-5	15	many	CASSLIWGANQPQHF
TRBV6-6	TRBJ2-5	14	few	CASSYSAYVETQYF
TRBV30	TRBJ2-7	11	NA	CAWDQERVQYF
TRBV27	TRBJ2-2	15	many	CASRPGQGISGELFF
TRBV15	TRBJ1-2	13	NA	CATSFYGTPGYTF
TRBV9	TRBJ2-5	15	NA	CASSPRAPSQETQYF
TRBV18	TRBJ2-3	16	NA	CASSPLAGGSMDTQYF
TRBV12-3/TRBV12-4	TRBJ1-3	17	NA	CASSLSLRGHGGNTIYF
TRBV7-9	TRBJ1-1	15	few	CASSLGQGRGTEAFF
TRBV3-1	TRBJ2-5	17	many	CASSQGGTGQLQETQYF
TRBV19	TRBJ1-1	17	few	CASSPRQGDSLNTEAFF
TRBV11-3	TRBJ2-1	15	few	CASSSTGVAYNEQFF
TRBV7-9	TRBJ1-4	15	few	CASSSRDSNNEKLFF
TRBV6-1	TRBJ1-2	15	few	CASSVVRGAGYGYTF
TRBV5-4	TRBJ2-5	15	NA	CASSLSLASQETQYF
TRBV3-1	TRBJ1-2	14	many	CASSQERAGYGYTF
TRBV27	TRBJ1-6	14	many	CASSSVRENSPLHF
TRBV18	TRBJ2-1	13	many	CASSPRAAGEQFF
TRBV12-3/TRBV12-4	TRBJ2-4	18	NA	CASSLARLGARAKNIQYF
TRBV3-1	TRBJ2-3	16	many	CASSQEWRGDTDTQYF
TRBV6-1	TRBJ1-1	10	many	CASSGREAFF
TRBV3-1	TRBJ1-1	15	many	CASSHEGGQNTEAFF
TRBV14	TRBJ1-4	16	NA	CASSQDRQGGWEKLFF
TRBV20-1	TRBJ1-5	13	NA	CSASQSPGRPQHF
TRBV20-1	TRBJ2-3	15	many	CSAKAGSTSTDTQYF
TRBV3-1	TRBJ1-2	14	many	CASTNLRANYGYTF
TRBV7-9	TRBJ2-1	14	many	CASSLGLAWDEQFF
TRBV15	TRBJ2-1	16	NA	CATSRDFGQSYNEQFF
TRBV19	TRBJ1-1	15	NA	CASSPTDRRNTEAFF
TRBV30	TRBJ1-1	13	many	CAWTPTGPSEAFF